This TCR beta chain was found in a study of T cells in narcolepsy. Study results and limitations: Some memory CD4+ repertoires had no autoreactive clone sequences. Autoreactive HCRT-specific and TRIB2-specific clonotypes were marked in same-patient CSF-versus-blood CD4+ comparisons.

Concerning this clone itself: The antigen remains unidentified.

TCRdb's copy holds only in-frame clones and misses some; the assay was immunoSEQ multiplex PCR. The sample records tens of thousands of clones, just under 80% being singletons. The germline gives CDR1 SQVTM, CDR2 ANQGSEA. This CDR3 is built from 12 residues. The ends were cut back, 7 bases at V and 2 bases at J, with 11 bases in the middle. The sample was CD45RA- memory CD4+ T cells from PBMCs. The chain employs TRBV29-1 and TRBJ1-1; no clear D. The TCR originated in a human donor with narcolepsy. The CDR3 DNA sequence: TGCAGCGCCCGGACGGGAAACACTGAAGCTTTCTTT. Its translation: CSARTGNTEAFF.